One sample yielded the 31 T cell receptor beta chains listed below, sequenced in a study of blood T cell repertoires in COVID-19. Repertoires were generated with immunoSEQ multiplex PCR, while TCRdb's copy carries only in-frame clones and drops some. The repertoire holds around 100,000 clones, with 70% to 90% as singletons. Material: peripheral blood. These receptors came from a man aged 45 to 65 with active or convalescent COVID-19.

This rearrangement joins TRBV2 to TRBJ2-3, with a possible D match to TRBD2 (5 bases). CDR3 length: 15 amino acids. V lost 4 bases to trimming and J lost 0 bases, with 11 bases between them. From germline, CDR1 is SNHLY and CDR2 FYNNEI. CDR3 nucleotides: TGTGCCAGCAGTGCCAGACGGGGTAGCACAGATACGCAGTATTTT. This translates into CASSARRGSTDTQYF.

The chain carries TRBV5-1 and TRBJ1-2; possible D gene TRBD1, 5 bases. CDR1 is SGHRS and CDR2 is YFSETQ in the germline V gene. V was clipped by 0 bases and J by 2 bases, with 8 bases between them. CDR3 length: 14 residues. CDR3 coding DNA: TGCGCCAGCAGCTTGGGGTCAGGGAACTATGGCTACACCTTC. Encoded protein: CASSLGSGNYGYTF. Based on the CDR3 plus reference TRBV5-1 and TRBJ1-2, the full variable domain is KAGVTQTPRYLIKTRGQQVTLSCSPISGHRSVSWYQQTPGQGLQFLFEYFSETQRNKGNFPGRFSGRQFSNSRSEMNVSTLELGDSALYLCASSLGSGNYGYTFGSGTRLTVV.

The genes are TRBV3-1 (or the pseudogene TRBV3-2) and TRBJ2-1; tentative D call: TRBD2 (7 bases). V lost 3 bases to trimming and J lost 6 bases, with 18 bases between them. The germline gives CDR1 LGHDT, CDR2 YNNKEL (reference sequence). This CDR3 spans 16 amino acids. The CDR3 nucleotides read TGTGCCAGCAGCCACCGCCGGACTAGGGGGACCAATGAGCAGTTCTTC. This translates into CASSHRRTRGTNEQFF.

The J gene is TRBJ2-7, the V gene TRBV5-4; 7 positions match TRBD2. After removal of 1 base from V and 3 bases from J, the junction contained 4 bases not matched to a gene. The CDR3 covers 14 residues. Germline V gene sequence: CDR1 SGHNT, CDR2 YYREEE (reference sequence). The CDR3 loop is CASSLNGGGYEQYF. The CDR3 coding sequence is TGTGCCAGCAGCTTGAATGGCGGGGGCTACGAGCAGTACTTC.

CDR3 amino acids: CASSPPPRREGKGGSTDTQYF. The CDR3, as DNA: TGCGCCAGCAGCCCACCCCCGAGGAGGGAGGGTAAGGGGGGGAGCACAGATACGCAGTATTTT. This chain connects TRBV23-1 to TRBJ2-3; weak D call: TRBD2 (7 bases). TRBV23-1 is an ORF; its function is uncertain. This CDR3 is 21 amino acids long. V lost 6 bases to trimming and J lost 0 bases, with 31 bases between them.

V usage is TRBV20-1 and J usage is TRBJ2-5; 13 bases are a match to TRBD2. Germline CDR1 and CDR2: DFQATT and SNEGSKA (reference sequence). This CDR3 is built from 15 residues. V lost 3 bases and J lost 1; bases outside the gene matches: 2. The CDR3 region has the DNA TGCAGTGCTAGTGGACTAGCGGGGGTCCAAGAGACCCAGTACTTC. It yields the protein CSASGLAGVQETQYF.

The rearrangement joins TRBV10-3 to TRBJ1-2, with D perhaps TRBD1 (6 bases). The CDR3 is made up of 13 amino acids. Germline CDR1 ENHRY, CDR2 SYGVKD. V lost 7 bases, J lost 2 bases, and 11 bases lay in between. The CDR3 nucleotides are TGTGCCATCAAGGGGGTGTTGAACTATGGCTACACCTTC. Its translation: CAIKGVLNYGYTF.

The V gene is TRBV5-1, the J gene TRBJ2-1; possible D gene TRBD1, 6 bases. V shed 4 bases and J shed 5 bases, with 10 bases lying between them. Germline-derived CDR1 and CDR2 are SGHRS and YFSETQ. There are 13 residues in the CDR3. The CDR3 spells CASSVDSNNEQFF. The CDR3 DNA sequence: TGCGCCAGCAGCGTGGACAGTAACAATGAGCAGTTCTTC.

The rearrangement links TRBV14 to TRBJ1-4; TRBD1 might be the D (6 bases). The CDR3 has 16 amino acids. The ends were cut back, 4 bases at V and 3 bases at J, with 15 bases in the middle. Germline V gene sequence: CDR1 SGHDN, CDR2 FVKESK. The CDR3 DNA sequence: TGTGCCAGCAGCCCCAGCGGGACACTAGCTAATGAAAAACTGTTTTTT. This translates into CASSPSGTLANEKLFF.

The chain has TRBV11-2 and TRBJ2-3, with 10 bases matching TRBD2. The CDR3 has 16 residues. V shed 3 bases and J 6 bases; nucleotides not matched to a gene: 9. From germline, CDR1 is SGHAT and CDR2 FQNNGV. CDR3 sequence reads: CASSLASGRAGDTQYF. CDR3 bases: TGTGCCAGCAGCTTGGCCAGCGGGAGGGCCGGGGATACGCAGTATTTT.

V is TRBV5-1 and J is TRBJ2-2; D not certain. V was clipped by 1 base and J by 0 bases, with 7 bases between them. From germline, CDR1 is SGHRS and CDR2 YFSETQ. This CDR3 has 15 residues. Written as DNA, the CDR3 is TGCGCCAGCAGCTTGACACAAGCGAACACCGGGGAGCTGTTTTTT. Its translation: CASSLTQANTGELFF.

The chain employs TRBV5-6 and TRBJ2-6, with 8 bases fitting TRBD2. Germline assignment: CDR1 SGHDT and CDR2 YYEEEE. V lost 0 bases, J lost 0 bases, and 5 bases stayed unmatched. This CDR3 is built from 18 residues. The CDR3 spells CASSLVSGSYSGANVLTF. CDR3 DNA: TGTGCCAGCAGCTTGGTGAGCGGGAGTTACTCTGGGGCCAACGTCCTGACTTTC. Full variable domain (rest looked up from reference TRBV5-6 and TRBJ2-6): DAGVTQSPTHLIKTRGQQVTLRCSPKSGHDTVSWYQQALGQGPQFIFQYYEEEERQRGNFPDRFSGHQFPNYSSELNVNALLLGDSALYLCASSLVSGSYSGANVLTFGAGSRLTVL.

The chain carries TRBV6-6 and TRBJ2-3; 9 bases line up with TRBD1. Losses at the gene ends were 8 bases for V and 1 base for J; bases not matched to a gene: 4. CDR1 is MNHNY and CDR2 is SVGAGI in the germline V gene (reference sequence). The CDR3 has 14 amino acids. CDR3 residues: CASRTGAGTDTQYF. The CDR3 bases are TGTGCCAGCCGGACAGGGGCAGGCACAGATACGCAGTATTTT.

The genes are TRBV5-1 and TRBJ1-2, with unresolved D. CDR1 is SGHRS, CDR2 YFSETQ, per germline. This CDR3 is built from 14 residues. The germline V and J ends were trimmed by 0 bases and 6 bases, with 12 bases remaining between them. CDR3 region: CASSLVASQNGYTF. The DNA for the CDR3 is TGCGCCAGCAGCTTGGTGGCTAGTCAGAATGGCTACACCTTC. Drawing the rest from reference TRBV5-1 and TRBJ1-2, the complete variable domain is KAGVTQTPRYLIKTRGQQVTLSCSPISGHRSVSWYQQTPGQGLQFLFEYFSETQRNKGNFPGRFSGRQFSNSRSEMNVSTLELGDSALYLCASSLVASQNGYTFGSGTRLTVV.

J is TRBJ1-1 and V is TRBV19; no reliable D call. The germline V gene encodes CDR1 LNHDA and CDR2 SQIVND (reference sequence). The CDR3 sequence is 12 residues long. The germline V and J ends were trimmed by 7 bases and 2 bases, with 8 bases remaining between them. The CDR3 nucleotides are TGTGCCAGTAACTTTCCTAACACTGAAGCTTTCTTT. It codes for CASNFPNTEAFF.

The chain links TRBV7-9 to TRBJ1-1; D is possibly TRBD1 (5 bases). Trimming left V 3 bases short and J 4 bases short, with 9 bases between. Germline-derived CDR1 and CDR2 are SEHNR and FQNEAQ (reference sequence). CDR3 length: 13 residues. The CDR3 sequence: CASSLGGGTEAFF. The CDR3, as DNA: TGTGCCAGCAGCTTGGGGGGAGGCACTGAAGCTTTCTTT.

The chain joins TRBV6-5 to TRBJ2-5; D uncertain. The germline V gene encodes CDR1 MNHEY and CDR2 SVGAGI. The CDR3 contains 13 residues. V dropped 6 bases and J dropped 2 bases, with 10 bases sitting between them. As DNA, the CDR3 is TGTGCCAGCAGACCGACTCATCAAGAGACCCAGTACTTC. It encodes CASRPTHQETQYF.

This CDR3 reads CASKRDRGRETQYF. In nucleotides, the CDR3 is TGTGCCAGTAAGCGGGACAGGGGGCGAGAGACCCAGTACTTC. The chain carries TRBV19 and TRBJ2-5; 12 positions agree with TRBD1. In germline, CDR1 is LNHDA, CDR2 SQIVND (reference sequence). Trimming removed 7 bases from V and 4 bases from J; junction bases left unmatched: 4. The length of the CDR3 is 14 residues.

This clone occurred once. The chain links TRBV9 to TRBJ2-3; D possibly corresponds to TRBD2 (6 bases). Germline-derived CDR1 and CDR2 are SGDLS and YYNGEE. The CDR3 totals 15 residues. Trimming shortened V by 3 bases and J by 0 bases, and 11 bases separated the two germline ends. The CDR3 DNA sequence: TGTGCCAGCAGCGCCGGGAGTACAAGCACAGATACGCAGTATTTT. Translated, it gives CASSAGSTSTDTQYF.

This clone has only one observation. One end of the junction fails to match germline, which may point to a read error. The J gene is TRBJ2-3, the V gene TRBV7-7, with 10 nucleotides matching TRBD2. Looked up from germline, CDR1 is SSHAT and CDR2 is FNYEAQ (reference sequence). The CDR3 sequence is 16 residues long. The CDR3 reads CASSLGLAAGTDTQYF. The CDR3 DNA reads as TGTGCTAGCAGCTTAGGACTAGCGGCAGGAACAGATACGCAGTATTTT. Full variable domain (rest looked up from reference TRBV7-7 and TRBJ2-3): GAGVSQSPRYKVTKRGQDVTLRCDPISSHATLYWYQQALGQGPEFLTYFNYEAQPDKSGLPSDRFSAERPEGSISTLTIQRTEQRDSAMYRCASSLGLAAGTDTQYFGPGTRLTVL.

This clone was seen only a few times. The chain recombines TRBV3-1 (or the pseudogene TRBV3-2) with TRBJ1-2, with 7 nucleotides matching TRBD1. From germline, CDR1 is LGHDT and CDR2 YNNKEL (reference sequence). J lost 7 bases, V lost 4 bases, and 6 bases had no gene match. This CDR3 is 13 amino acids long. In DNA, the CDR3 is TGTGCCAGCAGCCTACGACAGGGACTTGGCTACACCTTC. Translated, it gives CASSLRQGLGYTF.

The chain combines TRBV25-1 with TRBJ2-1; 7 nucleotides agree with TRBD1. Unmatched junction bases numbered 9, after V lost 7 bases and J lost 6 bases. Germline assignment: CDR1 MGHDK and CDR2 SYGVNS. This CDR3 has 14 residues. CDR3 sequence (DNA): TGTGCCAGCACCCCCCTAGGGGGCGGCAATGAGCAGTTCTTC. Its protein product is CASTPLGGGNEQFF.

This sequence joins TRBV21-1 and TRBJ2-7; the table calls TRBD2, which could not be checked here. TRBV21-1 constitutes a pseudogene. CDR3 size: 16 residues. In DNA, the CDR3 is TGTGCCAGCGTGATAGCGGGAACCTTTTTTACCTACGAGCAGTACTTC. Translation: CASVIAGTFFTYEQYF.

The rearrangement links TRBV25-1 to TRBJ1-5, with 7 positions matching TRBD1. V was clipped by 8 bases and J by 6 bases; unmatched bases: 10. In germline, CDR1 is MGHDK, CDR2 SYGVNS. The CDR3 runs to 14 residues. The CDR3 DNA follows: TGTGCCAGCCAACTGACAGGGTCGGGTCAGCCCCAGCATTTT. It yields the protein CASQLTGSGQPQHF. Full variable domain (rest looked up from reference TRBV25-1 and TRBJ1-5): EADIYQTPRYLVIGTGKKITLECSQTMGHDKMYWYQQDPGMELHLIHYSYGVNSTEKGDLSSESTVSRIRTEHFPLTLESARPSHTSQYLCASQLTGSGQPQHFGDGTRLSIL.

The CDR3 nucleotides read TGCGCCAGCAGTGGGACTAGCGGCTACGAGCAGTACTTC. Translated, it gives CASSGTSGYEQYF. V is TRBV10-2 and J is TRBJ2-7, with 10 bases matching TRBD2. This CDR3 has 13 amino acids. Germline values: CDR1 WSHSY, CDR2 SAAADI. The V and J ends lost 4 bases and 3 bases, in that order; junction bases with no gene match: 0.

The CDR3 DNA reads TGCGCCAGCAGCCGGGAAAGCGCCGGGGAGCTGTTTTTT. Encoded protein: CASSRESAGELFF. The chain combines TRBV5-1 with TRBJ2-2, with D perhaps TRBD2 (5 bases). V shed 4 bases and J shed 6 bases, with 10 bases lying between them. The CDR3 loop spans 13 amino acids. The germline gives CDR1 SGHRS, CDR2 YFSETQ.

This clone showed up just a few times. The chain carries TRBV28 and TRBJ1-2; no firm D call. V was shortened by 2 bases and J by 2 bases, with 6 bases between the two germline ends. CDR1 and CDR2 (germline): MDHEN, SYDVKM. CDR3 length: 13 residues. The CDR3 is CASSLAQNYGYTF. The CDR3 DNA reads TGTGCCAGCAGTTTAGCACAGAACTATGGCTACACCTTC.

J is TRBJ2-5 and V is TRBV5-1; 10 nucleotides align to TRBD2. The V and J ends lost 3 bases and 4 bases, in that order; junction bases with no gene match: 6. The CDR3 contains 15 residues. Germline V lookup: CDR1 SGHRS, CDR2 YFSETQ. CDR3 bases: TGCGCCAGCAGCTACCTAGCGGGAGTCATAGAGACCCAGTACTTC. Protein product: CASSYLAGVIETQYF.

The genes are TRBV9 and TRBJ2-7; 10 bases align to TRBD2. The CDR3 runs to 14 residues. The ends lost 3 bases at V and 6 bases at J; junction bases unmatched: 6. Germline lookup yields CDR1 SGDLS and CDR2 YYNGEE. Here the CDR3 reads CASSDPSGSGEQYF. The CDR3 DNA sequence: TGTGCCAGCAGCGACCCTAGCGGGAGCGGCGAGCAGTACTTC.

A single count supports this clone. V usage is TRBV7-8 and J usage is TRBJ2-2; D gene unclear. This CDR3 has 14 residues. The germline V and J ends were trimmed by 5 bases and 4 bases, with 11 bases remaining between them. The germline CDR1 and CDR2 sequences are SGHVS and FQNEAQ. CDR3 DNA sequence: TGTGCCAGCAGCCCCCGCCTAGGCACCGGGGAGCTGTTTTTT. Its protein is CASSPRLGTGELFF.

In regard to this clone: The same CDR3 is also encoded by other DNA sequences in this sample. CDR3 region: CASSLGGRGYEQYF. The CDR3 nucleotides read TGTGCCAGCAGCTTGGGCGGGAGGGGGTACGAGCAGTACTTC. The J gene is TRBJ2-7, the V gene TRBV7-3, with 9 bases aligning to TRBD2. The CDR3 consists of 14 residues. The germline gives CDR1 SGHTA, CDR2 FQGTGA. V lost 3 bases, J lost 4 bases, and 4 bases stayed unmatched.